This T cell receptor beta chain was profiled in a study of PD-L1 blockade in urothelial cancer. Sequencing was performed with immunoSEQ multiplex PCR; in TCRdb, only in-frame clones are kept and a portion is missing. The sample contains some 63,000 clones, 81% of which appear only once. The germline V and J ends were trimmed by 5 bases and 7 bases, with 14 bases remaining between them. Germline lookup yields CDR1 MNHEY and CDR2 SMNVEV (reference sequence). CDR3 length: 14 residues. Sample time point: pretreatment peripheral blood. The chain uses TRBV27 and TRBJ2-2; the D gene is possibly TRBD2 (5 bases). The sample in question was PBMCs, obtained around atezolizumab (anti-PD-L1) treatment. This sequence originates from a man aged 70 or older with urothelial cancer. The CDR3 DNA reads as TGTGCCAGCAGTCCCGGACGACGGGGCGGGGAGCTGTTTTTT. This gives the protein CASSPGRRGGELFF.